The 21 T cell receptor beta chains reported below all come from one sample, sequenced in a study of OX40 agonist ivuxolimab in advanced cancers. TCRdb's table, derived via immunoSEQ multiplex PCR, lists solely in-frame clones and lacks some. The repertoire holds roughly 77,000 clones, with 85% to 90% as singletons. The sample here was CD4+ or CD8+ T cells sorted from blood, taken in a trial of the OX40 agonist ivuxolimab. The receptors come from an adult with an advanced solid tumor such as melanoma, head and neck, liver or kidney cancer.

The chain uses TRBV6-1 and TRBJ1-1; no clear D gene. The CDR3 spans 17 residues. Germline CDR1 is MNHNS and CDR2 is SASEGT. V was cut by 4 bases and J by 0 bases, with 18 bases left in between. CDR3 protein: CASSAAGQNLMNTEAFF. The DNA for the CDR3 is TGTGCCAGCAGTGCGGCAGGCCAAAACTTGATGAACACTGAAGCTTTCTTT.

This rearrangement joins TRBV13 to TRBJ2-4, with TRBD1 identical over 8 bases. The CDR3 runs to 14 residues. Germline CDR1 is PRHDT and CDR2 is FYEKMQ (reference sequence). The trim removed 4 bases at V and 9 bases at J, leaving 8 bases unmatched. The DNA of the CDR3 is TGTGCCAGCAGCTCACCGGGGACAGGTGTCATTCAGTACTTC. It is translated as CASSSPGTGVIQYF.

This chain connects TRBV2 to TRBJ1-2, with D perhaps matching TRBD1 (5 bases). Trimming pared 6 bases from V and 4 bases from J, leaving 18 bases between. The CDR3 contains 15 residues. Germline-derived CDR1 and CDR2 are SNHLY and FYNNEI. The CDR3 spells CASREMKGTTYGYTF. CDR3 coding DNA: TGTGCCAGCAGGGAGATGAAGGGGACTACCTATGGCTACACCTTC.

This clone was recorded once. The chain has TRBV28 and TRBJ1-2, with TRBD1 as a possible D gene (5 bases). With 6 bases removed from V and 1 base from J, the gap between germline ends came to 21 bases. The CDR3 length is 17 residues. CDR1 and CDR2 (germline): MDHEN, SYDVKM. The CDR3 region has the DNA TGTGCCAGCAGGTTCATCTCTGGGACTGAAATTAACTATGGCTACACCTTC. Its translation is CASRFISGTEINYGYTF.

The sample holds a few counts of this clone. The rearrangement links TRBV10-1 to TRBJ2-3; 14 bases agree with TRBD2. CDR1 is WNHNN and CDR2 is SYGVQD in the germline V gene (reference sequence). Germline trimming cut 3 bases from V and 4 bases from J; bases unmatched to any gene: 6. This CDR3 spans 17 amino acids. CDR3 sequence (DNA): TGCGCCAGCAGTGATCCTTTGGGACTAGCGGGGGCAGATACGCAGTATTTT. It codes for CASSDPLGLAGADTQYF.

The genes are TRBV5-4 and TRBJ1-1; D is perhaps TRBD1 (5 bases). CDR1 is SGHNT and CDR2 is YYREEE in the germline V gene (reference sequence). Trimming took off 4 bases at V and 3 bases at J, with 22 bases between the two ends. The CDR3 contains 17 residues. The CDR3 reads CASSPLRGGWGDTEAFF. The CDR3 DNA sequence: TGTGCCAGCAGCCCCCTACGCGGGGGGTGGGGGGACACTGAAGCTTTCTTT.

A few counts support this clone. J is TRBJ2-1 and V is TRBV5-6, with D unclear. Germline CDR1 and CDR2: SGHDT and YYEEEE. Trimming stripped 2 bases from V and 5 bases from J, with 2 bases between. The CDR3 contains 11 residues. For the CDR3, the DNA is TGTGCCAGCAGCTTTAACAATGAGCAGTTCTTC. It specifies CASSFNNEQFF.

The chain joins TRBV7-9 to TRBJ2-3; 7 positions match TRBD1. Losses at the gene ends were 4 bases for V and 2 bases for J; bases not matched to a gene: 12. CDR1 is SEHNR and CDR2 is FQNEAQ in the germline V gene (reference sequence). The CDR3 contains 17 residues. For the CDR3, the DNA is TGTGCCAGCAGCTCCCGTACCCCGGGACAGAACACAGATACGCAGTATTTT. As protein: CASSSRTPGQNTDTQYF.

This chain links TRBV5-4 with TRBJ1-4, with a tentative D call TRBD1 (5 bases). CDR3 length: 13 amino acids. The V gene lost 4 bases and the J gene lost 8 bases, with 12 bases spanning the gap. CDR1 and CDR2 from the germline V gene are SGHNT and YYREEE (reference sequence). CDR3 loop: CASSHRQTEKLFF. CDR3 nucleotides: TGTGCCAGCAGCCATCGACAGACCGAAAAACTGTTTTTT.

This chain uses TRBV11-3 with TRBJ1-1; D gene uncertain. The CDR3 covers 14 residues. Between the trimmed V and J ends, which lost 4 bases and 6 bases, there was a span of 15 bases. CDR1 is SGHNT, CDR2 YENEEA, per germline. The CDR3 protein is CASSSGRGGAEAFF. The CDR3 DNA reads TGTGCCAGCAGCTCCGGGCGAGGCGGGGCTGAAGCTTTCTTT.

This clone has only one observation. V usage is TRBV6-5 and J usage is TRBJ1-2; 8 bases map to TRBD1. The CDR3 has 13 residues. Per the germline V gene, CDR1 is MNHEY and CDR2 is SVGAGI. Trimming removed 6 bases from V and 7 bases from J; junction bases left unmatched: 7. CDR3 sequence (DNA): TGTGCCAGCAGGTCCAGGGGGCGGTCTGGCTACACCTTC. This sequence encodes CASRSRGRSGYTF.

This clone was found once. The chain employs TRBV6-6 and TRBJ1-6; no clear D. CDR1 is MNHNY, CDR2 SVGAGI, per germline (reference sequence). CDR3 size: 12 residues. V gave up 6 bases and J gave up 3 bases, with 3 bases separating them. The DNA of the CDR3 is TGTGCCAGCAGGAACTATAATTCACCCCTCCACTTT. It encodes CASRNYNSPLHF.

This rearrangement joins TRBV4-3 to TRBJ2-5; D perhaps matches TRBD2 (6 bases). This CDR3 is built from 16 residues. V was trimmed by 1 base and J by 2 bases, leaving 14 bases between them. Germline CDR1 is LGHNA and CDR2 is YSLEER. This CDR3 is CASSQGIARDQETQYF. The CDR3 bases are TGCGCCAGCAGCCAAGGTATCGCGCGGGATCAAGAGACCCAGTACTTC.

The V and J genes are TRBV4-2 and TRBJ1-2, with 11 bases identical to TRBD1. With V trimmed by 0 bases and J by 0 bases, 6 bases remained unmatched. CDR3 size: 18 residues. Germline loops: CDR1 LGHNA, CDR2 YNFKEQ. The CDR3 loop reads CASSQERDRGLPNYGYTF. CDR3 DNA: TGTGCCAGCAGCCAAGAGCGGGACAGGGGGTTACCTAACTATGGCTACACCTTC.

V usage is TRBV4-1 and J usage is TRBJ2-1, with TRBD2 matching over 14 bases. This CDR3 contains 18 residues. J lost 0 bases, V lost 1 base, and 2 bases had no gene match. Germline V gene data show CDR1 as MGHRA and CDR2 as YSYEKL. CDR3 nucleotide sequence: TGCGCCAGCAGCCAAGGACTAGCGGGGGGGAGCTCCTACAATGAGCAGTTCTTC. Protein sequence: CASSQGLAGGSSYNEQFF.

The table lists this clone with a few counts. This rearrangement joins TRBV18 to TRBJ1-1; D gene ambiguous. The germline V and J ends were trimmed by 4 bases and 1 base, with 10 bases remaining between them. Germline CDR1 is KGHSH and CDR2 is LQKENI. The CDR3 covers 14 residues. The CDR3 DNA reads as TGTGCCAGCTCACTTGGACTGGCGAACACTGAAGCTTTCTTT. Translating gives CASSLGLANTEAFF. The variable domain in full, with the rest retrieved from reference TRBV18 and TRBJ1-1, is NAGVMQNPRHLVRRRGQEARLRCSPMKGHSHVYWYRQLPEEGLKFMVYLQKENIIDESGMPKERFSAEFPKEGPSILRIQQVVRGDSAAYFCASSLGLANTEAFFGQGTRLTVV.

V gene TRBV11-3 combines with J gene TRBJ2-1; 9 bases match TRBD2. J was trimmed by 9 bases and V by 5 bases; bases with no gene match: 14. Germline CDR1 reads SGHNT; CDR2 reads YENEEA. This CDR3 comprises 16 residues. The CDR3 loop reads CASSGSGRGGSREQFF. Written as DNA, the CDR3 is TGTGCCAGCAGCGGAAGTGGGCGGGGGGGCAGTCGTGAGCAGTTCTTC.

This clone was detected only a few times. V and J are TRBV28 and TRBJ1-2; TRBD1 aligns across 10 bases. Germline V gene data show CDR1 as MDHEN and CDR2 as SYDVKM. Trimming took 5 bases from V and 8 from J; bases not matched to a gene: 11. CDR3 length: 15 residues. The CDR3 protein is CASSKTGGGGRGYTF. CDR3 DNA sequence: TGTGCCAGCAGTAAGACAGGGGGCGGAGGAAGAGGCTACACCTTC.

The chain has TRBV7-3 and TRBJ2-5; D might be TRBD1 (6 bases). The CDR3 spans 13 residues. V lost 4 bases and J 4 bases, leaving 10 bases between the germline ends. Germline loops: CDR1 SGHTA, CDR2 FQGTGA. The DNA for the CDR3 is TGTGCCAGCAGCTCACAGGGTCGAGAGACCCAGTACTTC. Translated, it gives CASSSQGRETQYF.

The chain carries TRBV5-1 and TRBJ1-4; D not resolved. V was shortened by 0 bases and J by 2 bases, with 5 bases between the two germline ends. This CDR3 contains 14 residues. CDR1 and CDR2 (germline): SGHRS, YFSETQ. CDR3 residues: CASSLEATNEKLFF. The CDR3 region has the DNA TGCGCCAGCAGCTTGGAAGCGACTAATGAAAAACTGTTTTTT.

V gene TRBV7-2 combines with J gene TRBJ2-2; TRBD2 is a possible D gene (6 bases). CDR1 is SGHTA and CDR2 is FQGNSA in the germline V gene. The CDR3 has 15 amino acids. V lost 8 bases and J lost 2, with 15 bases in between. The CDR3 loop reads CASCIGLTNTGELFF. In nucleotides, the CDR3 is TGTGCCAGCTGTATAGGACTAACAAACACCGGGGAGCTGTTTTTT. The variable domain in full, completed from reference TRBV7-2 and TRBJ2-2, reads GAGVSQSPSNKVTEKGKDVELRCDPISGHTALYWYRQSLGQGLEFLIYFQGNSAPDKSGLPSDRFSAERTGGSVSTLTIQRTQQEDSAVYLCASCIGLTNTGELFFGEGSRLTVL.